Here is one TCR beta chain with its context. Its target is not known. CDR3 length equals 14 residues. The germline V and J ends were trimmed by 7 bases and 3 bases, with 13 bases remaining between them. The germline V gene has CDR1 LGHNT and CDR2 FRNRAP. This sample is drawn from a study of T cell repertoires in cytomegalovirus infection. About the study: The study used recently identified HLA-C-restricted and well-studied HLA-B-restricted CMV epitopes. Matching HLA type, along with CMV infection, was indicated by public TCR beta signatures.

Regarding the study as a whole: Cumulative frequency of public TCR beta families picked out carriers of CMV plus the relevant HLA. CMV-specific TCR beta clonotypes restricted by HLA-C were the ones dominating the ex vivo response.

TCRdb reprocessed the reads with MiXCR, giving one entry per CDR3 protein. This sample has some 560,000 distinct CDR3 sequences, with about 40% found just once. This rearrangement joins TRBV12-5 to TRBJ1-5, with D possibly being TRBD1 (5 bases). Sample: cultured PBMCs, taken from culture after CMV antigen stimulation. The TCR sequence derives from a human donor in good health (CMV status not recorded). Some clones in this sample may be carry-over from other donors' samples. CDR3 bases: TGTGCTAGTGCCATAACAGGTTACAATCAGCCCCAGCATTTT. It specifies CASAITGYNQPQHF. The full variable domain, completed using reference TRBV12-5 and TRBJ1-5, is DARVTQTPRHKVTEMGQEVTMRCQPILGHNTVFWYRQTMMQGLELLAYFRNRAPLDDSGMPKDRFSAEMPDATLATLKIQPSEPRDSAVYFCASAITGYNQPQHFGDGTRLSIL.